This T cell receptor (beta chain) stems from a study of T cell responses to AZD1222 COVID-19 vaccine. Study-wide findings and caveats: Reportedly, nearly half of unique spike TCRs recognized epitopes outside B.1.351/B.1.1.7 mutations. Spike was spanned by vaccine-associated CD4 TCRs, which were dominant at 160-218 and 743-854. The donors showed a predominance of white British ancestry and of females, with possible underestimation of clonal diversity.

Data came from immunoSEQ multiplex PCR; TCRdb stores just in-frame clones and leaves some out. In the table there are some 50,000 clones, approximately 86% of which are singletons. This CDR3 is 15 amino acids long. V shed 2 bases and J 1 base; nucleotides not matched to a gene: 1. Germline V CDR1 and CDR2: MDHEN, SYDVKM. Of note for this clone: Antigen unknown.

The receptor was derived from an adult in good health. This chain joins TRBV28 and TRBJ2-7; 11 bases are a match to TRBD1. The sample was peripheral blood, taken on day 0 of AZD1222 vaccination. DNA of the CDR3: TGTGCCAGCAGTTTAGGGACAGGGGGTTCCTACGAGCAGTACTTC. This sequence encodes CASSLGTGGSYEQYF.